This TCR beta chain was obtained from a study of blood T cell repertoires in COVID-19. Background on the study: Whether acute or convalescent, the COVID-19 samples came from the United States, Italy and Spain.

Germline V lookup: CDR1 MNHNY, CDR2 SVGAGI (reference sequence). V lost 8 bases and J 7 bases, leaving 21 bases between the germline ends. The CDR3 length is 16 residues. Only in-frame clones appear in the TCRdb table, and some are missing; sequencing was by immunoSEQ multiplex PCR. The profile shows around 140,000 clones, roughly 88% of them singletons. This chain links TRBV6-6 with TRBJ1-6; the D gene is possibly TRBD1 (6 bases). The sequence was obtained from a woman between 45 and 65 years old with acute or convalescent COVID-19. Sequenced input: peripheral blood. The CDR3 nucleotides read TGTGCCAGCTGCAACGACAGGATATTGGCGAATTCACCCCTCCACTTT. Translated: CASCNDRILANSPLHF.